These T cell receptor beta chains were read from a single sample in a study of shared clonotypes between healthy human individuals. Libraries were prepared by immunoSEQ multiplex PCR; TCRdb keeps only in-frame clonotypes and omits some of them. The table records about 480,000 clones, 75% to 85% of them present only once. The sample comprised PBMCs. These receptors were taken from a woman in her 40s in good health. Some clones in this sample may be carry-over from other donors' samples. CDR3s include the opening cysteine and the closing phenylalanine or tryptophan. A D gene is named only where the DNA matches it firmly. The size field is filled for only some rows; it gives once, few, many or a size class.

cdr3_aa: CAIHAGGSSYEQYF
cdr3_nt: TGTGCCATTCATGCGGGAGGGAGCTCCTACGAGCAGTACTTC
clone_size: .
d_call: TRBD2
v_call: TRBV28
j_call: TRBJ2-7

cdr3_aa: CASGLVLGKRSGTEAFF
cdr3_nt: TGTGCTAGTGGTTTGGTACTGGGTAAAAGGTCGGGCACTGAAGCTTTCTTT
clone_size: once
d_call: .
v_call: TRBV12-5
j_call: TRBJ1-1

cdr3_aa: CASSLEGLAGDNEQFF
cdr3_nt: TGTGCCAGCAGCTTAGAGGGACTAGCGGGAGACAATGAGCAGTTCTTC
clone_size: few
d_call: TRBD2
v_call: TRBV11-3
j_call: TRBJ2-1

cdr3_aa: CASSQDRATDTQYF
cdr3_nt: TGTGCCAGCAGTCAGGACAGGGCGACAGATACGCAGTATTTT
clone_size: .
d_call: TRBD1
v_call: TRBV2
j_call: TRBJ2-3

cdr3_aa: CSVGLGEGNEQFF
cdr3_nt: TGCAGCGTTGGTCTGGGGGAGGGAAATGAGCAGTTCTTC
clone_size: .
d_call: TRBD2
v_call: TRBV29-1
j_call: TRBJ2-1

cdr3_aa: CASSLGHRNTEAFF
cdr3_nt: TGTGCCAGCAGTTTGGGACACCGGAACACTGAAGCTTTCTTT
clone_size: .
d_call: .
v_call: TRBV28
j_call: TRBJ1-1

cdr3_aa: CASSLAGGSYEQYF
cdr3_nt: TGTGCCAGCAGTCTAGCGGGAGGAAGCTACGAGCAGTACTTC
clone_size: .
d_call: TRBD2
v_call: TRBV28
j_call: TRBJ2-7

cdr3_aa: CASSVASLSTDTQYF
cdr3_nt: TGTGCCAGCAGCGTAGCGAGCTTGTCCACAGATACGCAGTATTTT
clone_size: .
d_call: .
v_call: TRBV9
j_call: TRBJ2-3

cdr3_aa: CASSQDFEPTNSYEQYF
cdr3_nt: TGTGCCAGCAGCCAAGACTTCGAACCGACAAATTCCTACGAGCAGTACTTC
clone_size: .
d_call: .
v_call: TRBV4-2
j_call: TRBJ2-7

cdr3_aa: CASSQVGAPQETQYF
cdr3_nt: TGCGCCAGCAGCCAAGTGGGCGCCCCACAAGAGACCCAGTACTTC
clone_size: .
d_call: .
v_call: TRBV4-1
j_call: TRBJ2-5

cdr3_aa: CASSPQPAGEQFF
cdr3_nt: TGTGCCAGCAGCCCCCAGCCGGCGGGCGAGCAGTTCTTC
clone_size: .
d_call: .
v_call: TRBV7-3
j_call: TRBJ2-1

cdr3_aa: CASSQEGSSGANVLTF
cdr3_nt: TGCGCCAGCAGCCAAGAGGGGAGCTCTGGGGCCAACGTCCTGACTTTC
clone_size: .
d_call: .
v_call: TRBV4-1
j_call: TRBJ2-6

cdr3_aa: CAISDGGPYQPQHF
cdr3_nt: TGTGCCATCAGTGACGGCGGACCATATCAGCCCCAGCATTTT
clone_size: .
d_call: .
v_call: TRBV10-3
j_call: TRBJ1-5

cdr3_aa: CASSLREQETQYF
cdr3_nt: TGCGCCAGCAGCCTTCGGGAACAAGAGACCCAGTACTTC
clone_size: many
d_call: .
v_call: TRBV4-3
j_call: TRBJ2-5

cdr3_aa: CASSAQGLAAYEQYF
cdr3_nt: TGTGCCAGCAGTGCCCAGGGACTAGCGGCCTACGAGCAGTACTTC
clone_size: .
d_call: TRBD2
v_call: TRBV2
j_call: TRBJ2-7

cdr3_aa: CASSKQHNTEAFF
cdr3_nt: TGTGCCAGCAGCAAACAACATAACACTGAAGCTTTCTTT
clone_size: few
d_call: .
v_call: TRBV14
j_call: TRBJ1-1

cdr3_aa: CASSLTSGITDTQYF
cdr3_nt: TGCGCCAGCAGCCTGACTAGCGGGATTACAGATACGCAGTATTTT
clone_size: .
d_call: TRBD2
v_call: TRBV5-1
j_call: TRBJ2-3

cdr3_aa: CASTITGQTYNSPLHF
cdr3_nt: TGTGCCAGCACAATTACGGGACAGACCTATAATTCACCCCTCCACTTT
clone_size: .
d_call: TRBD1
v_call: TRBV28
j_call: TRBJ1-6

cdr3_aa: CASSLRGFGGSMDTQYF
cdr3_nt: TGCGCCAGCAGCTTACGGGGGTTTGGCGGGAGTATGGATACGCAGTATTTT
clone_size: .
d_call: TRBD2
v_call: TRBV5-1
j_call: TRBJ2-3

cdr3_aa: CSVELAVLGEQYF
cdr3_nt: TGCAGCGTTGAACTAGCGGTCCTGGGAGAGCAGTACTTC
clone_size: .
d_call: TRBD2
v_call: TRBV29-1
j_call: TRBJ2-7

cdr3_aa: CASSPDRGEQPQHF
cdr3_nt: TGTGCCAGCAGCCCGGACAGGGGGGAACAGCCCCAGCATTTT
clone_size: .
d_call: TRBD1
v_call: TRBV6-4
j_call: TRBJ1-5

cdr3_aa: CASSLVRAGETQYF
cdr3_nt: TGTGCCAGCAGCTTAGTCCGAGCGGGAGAGACCCAGTACTTC
clone_size: .
d_call: .
v_call: TRBV7-2
j_call: TRBJ2-5

cdr3_aa: CASRRFGTDKDYTF
cdr3_nt: TGTGCCAGCAGGAGGTTCGGGACAGACAAAGACTACACCTTC
clone_size: few
d_call: TRBD1
v_call: TRBV27
j_call: TRBJ1-2

cdr3_aa: CASSLEGVGANVLTF
cdr3_nt: TGCGCCAGCAGCTTGGAAGGGGTTGGGGCCAACGTCCTGACTTTC
clone_size: few
d_call: .
v_call: TRBV5-1
j_call: TRBJ2-6

cdr3_aa: CASSMGPGTDTQYF
cdr3_nt: TGTGCCAGTAGTATGGGACCCGGCACAGATACGCAGTATTTT
clone_size: .
d_call: .
v_call: TRBV19
j_call: TRBJ2-3